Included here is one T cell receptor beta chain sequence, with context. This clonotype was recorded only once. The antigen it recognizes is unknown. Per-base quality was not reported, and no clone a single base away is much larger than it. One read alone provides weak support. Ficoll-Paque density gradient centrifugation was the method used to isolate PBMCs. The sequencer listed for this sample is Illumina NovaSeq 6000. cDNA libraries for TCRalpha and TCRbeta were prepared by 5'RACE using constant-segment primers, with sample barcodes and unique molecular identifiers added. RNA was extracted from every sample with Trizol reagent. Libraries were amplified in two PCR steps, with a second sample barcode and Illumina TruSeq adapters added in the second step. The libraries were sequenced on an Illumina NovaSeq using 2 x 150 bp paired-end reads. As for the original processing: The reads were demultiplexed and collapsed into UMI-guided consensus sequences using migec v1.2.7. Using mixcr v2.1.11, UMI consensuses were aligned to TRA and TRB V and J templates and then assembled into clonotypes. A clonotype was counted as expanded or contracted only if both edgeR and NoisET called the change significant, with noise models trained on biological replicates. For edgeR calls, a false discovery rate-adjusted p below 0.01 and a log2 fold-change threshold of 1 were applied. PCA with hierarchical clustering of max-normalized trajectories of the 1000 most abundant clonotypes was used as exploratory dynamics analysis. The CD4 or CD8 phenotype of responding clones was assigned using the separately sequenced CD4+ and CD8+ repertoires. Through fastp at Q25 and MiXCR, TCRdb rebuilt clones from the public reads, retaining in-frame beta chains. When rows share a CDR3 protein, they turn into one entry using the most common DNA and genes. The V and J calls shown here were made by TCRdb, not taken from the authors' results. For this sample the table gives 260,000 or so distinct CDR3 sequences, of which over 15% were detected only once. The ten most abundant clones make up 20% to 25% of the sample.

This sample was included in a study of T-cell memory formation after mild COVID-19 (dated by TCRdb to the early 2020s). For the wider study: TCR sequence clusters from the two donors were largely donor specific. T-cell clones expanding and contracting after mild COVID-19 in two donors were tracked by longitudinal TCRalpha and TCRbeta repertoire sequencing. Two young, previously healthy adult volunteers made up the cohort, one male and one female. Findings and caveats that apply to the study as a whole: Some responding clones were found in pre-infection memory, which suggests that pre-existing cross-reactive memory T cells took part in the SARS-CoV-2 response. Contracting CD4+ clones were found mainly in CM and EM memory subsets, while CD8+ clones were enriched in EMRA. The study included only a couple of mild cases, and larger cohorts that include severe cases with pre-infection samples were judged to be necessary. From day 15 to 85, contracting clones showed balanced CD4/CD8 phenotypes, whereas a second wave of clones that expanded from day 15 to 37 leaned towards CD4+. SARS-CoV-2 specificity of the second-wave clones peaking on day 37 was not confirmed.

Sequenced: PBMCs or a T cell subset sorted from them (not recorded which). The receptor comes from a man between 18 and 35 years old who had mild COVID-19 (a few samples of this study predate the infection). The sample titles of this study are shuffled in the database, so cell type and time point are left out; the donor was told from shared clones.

Read as DNA, the sequence is TGCAGTGCCGCTCTTGAAGGGAGGGGGGAAGCTTTCTTT. The resulting protein is CSAALEGRGEAFF. This sequence uses TRBV20-1 and TRBJ1-1, and the D gene may be TRBD1, 6 bases matching. The CDR3, from cysteine to phenylalanine, totals 13 residues. Only the CDR3 region is kept as DNA, spanning 39 bases read in frame from base 1. The junction shows trimming of 6 bases on V and 8 bases on J, plus 19 bases between the germline ends. CDR1 and CDR2 are read off the germline V gene (reference sequence) as DFQATT and SNEGSKA.